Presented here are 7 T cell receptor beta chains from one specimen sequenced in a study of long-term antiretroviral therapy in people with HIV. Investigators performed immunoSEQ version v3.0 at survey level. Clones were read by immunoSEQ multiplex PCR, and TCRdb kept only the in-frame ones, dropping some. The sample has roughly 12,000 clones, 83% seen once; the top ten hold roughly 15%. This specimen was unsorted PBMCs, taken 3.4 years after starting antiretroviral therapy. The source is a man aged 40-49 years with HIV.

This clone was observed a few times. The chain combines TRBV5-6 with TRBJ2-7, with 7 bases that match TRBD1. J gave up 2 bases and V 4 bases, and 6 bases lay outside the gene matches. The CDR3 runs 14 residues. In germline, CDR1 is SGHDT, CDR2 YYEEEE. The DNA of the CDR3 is TGTGCCAGCAGCCCGACAGGGCCAGCCTACGAGCAGTACTTC. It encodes CASSPTGPAYEQYF.

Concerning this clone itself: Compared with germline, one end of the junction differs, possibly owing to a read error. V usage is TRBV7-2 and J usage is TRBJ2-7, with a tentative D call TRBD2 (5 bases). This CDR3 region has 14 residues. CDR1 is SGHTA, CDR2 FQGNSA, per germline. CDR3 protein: CASTLGLQSYEQYF. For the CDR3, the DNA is TGTGCCAGCACCTTAGGACTGCAGTCCTACGAGCAGTACTTC. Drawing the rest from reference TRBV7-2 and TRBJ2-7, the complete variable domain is GAGVSQSPSNKVTEKGKDVELRCDPISGHTALYWYRQSLGQGLEFLIYFQGNSAPDKSGLPSDRFSAERTGGSVSTLTIQRTQQEDSAVYLCASTLGLQSYEQYFGPGTRLTVT.

CDR3: CASSQMGLTNEKLFF. The CDR3 region has the DNA TGCGCCAGCAGCCAAATGGGGCTGACTAATGAAAAACTGTTTTTT. V and J are TRBV4-1 and TRBJ1-4, with TRBD1 as a possible D gene (5 bases). With 2 bases removed from V and 2 bases from J, the gap between germline ends came to 9 bases. This CDR3 has 15 amino acids. Germline V lookup: CDR1 MGHRA, CDR2 YSYEKL.

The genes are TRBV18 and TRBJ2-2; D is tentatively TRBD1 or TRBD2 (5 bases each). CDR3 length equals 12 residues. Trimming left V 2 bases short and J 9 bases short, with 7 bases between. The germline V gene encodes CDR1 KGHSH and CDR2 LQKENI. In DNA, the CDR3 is TGTGCCAGCTCACCAACGGGGCGGGAGCTGTTTTTT. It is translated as CASSPTGRELFF.

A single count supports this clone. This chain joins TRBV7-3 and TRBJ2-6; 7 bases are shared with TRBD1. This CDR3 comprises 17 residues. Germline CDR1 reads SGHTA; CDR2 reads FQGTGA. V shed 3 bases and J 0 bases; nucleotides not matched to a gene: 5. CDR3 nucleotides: TGTGCCAGCAGCTTCAAGGGACAGTCCTCTGGGGCCAACGTCCTGACTTTC. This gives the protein CASSFKGQSSGANVLTF.

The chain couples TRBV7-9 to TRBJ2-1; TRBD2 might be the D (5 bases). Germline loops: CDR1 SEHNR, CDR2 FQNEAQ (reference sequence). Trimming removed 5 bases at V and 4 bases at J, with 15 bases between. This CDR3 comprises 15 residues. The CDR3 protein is CASSLVGSPYNEQFF. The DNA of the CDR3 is TGTGCCAGCAGCCTGGTAGGGAGCCCTTACAATGAGCAGTTCTTC.

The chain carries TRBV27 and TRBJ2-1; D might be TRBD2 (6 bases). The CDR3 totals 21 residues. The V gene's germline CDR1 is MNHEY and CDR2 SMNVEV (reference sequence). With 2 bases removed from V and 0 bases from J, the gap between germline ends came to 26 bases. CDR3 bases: TGTGCCAGCAGTTTACCCCAACGGGGAGGAACCTCACTAAGCTCCTACAATGAGCAGTTCTTC. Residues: CASSLPQRGGTSLSSYNEQFF.